Shown below are 30 T cell receptor beta chains from a single sample sequenced in a study of human T cells and chemical hapten exposure. Specified time point: patch test 1, 2 weeks after DPC sensitization. The treatment denotes: therapeutic diphenylcyclopropenone sensitization with weekly scalp DPC. MiXCR was run by TCRdb on the RACE reads, yielding one entry per CDR3 protein. The sample lists about 49,000 distinct CDR3 sequences, around 9.3% seen once, with 4.5% in the top ten. The sequenced sample was whole blood, obtained in connection with sensitization to the hapten diphenylcyclopropenone (DPC). These receptors came from a woman in her forties or fifties with alopecia areata. Some clones in this sample may be carry-over from other donors' samples.

This clonotype has a count of ten or more. The chain recombines TRBV6-2 or TRBV6-3 with TRBJ2-1, with TRBD2 matching 11 bases. This CDR3 has 18 residues. V was pared by 6 bases and J by 4 bases, with 14 bases of the junction left unmatched. The germline CDR1 and CDR2 sequences are MNHEY and SVGEGT. In DNA form, the CDR3 reads TGTGCCAGCAGGTCTTTAACTAGCGGGAGTATTTTGTACAATGAGCAGTTCTTC. Translated, it gives CASRSLTSGSILYNEQFF.

This clonotype was observed a few times. CDR3 residues: CASRSGTGEFYEQYF. The CDR3 region has the DNA TGTGCCAGCAGATCCGGGACGGGAGAGTTCTACGAGCAGTACTTC. The chain uses TRBV11-3 and TRBJ2-7, with D tentatively TRBD2 (6 bases). Trimming left V 6 bases short and J 3 bases short, with 18 bases between. The CDR3 length is 15 residues. The germline CDR1 and CDR2 sequences are SGHNT and YENEEA.

This sequence joins TRBV11-2 and TRBJ2-7; D is unresolved. Trimming left V 6 bases short and J 5 bases short, with 14 bases between. This CDR3 is built from 13 residues. CDR1 SGHAT and CDR2 FQNNGV come from the germline V gene. CDR3 protein: CASRRPGTHEQYF. Written as DNA, the CDR3 is TGTGCCAGCAGACGACCGGGTACCCACGAGCAGTACTTC.

This clonotype was observed a single time. As the CDR3 is not closed by the conserved phenylalanine or tryptophan, this likely results from a read error. The rearrangement uses TRBV5-1 and TRBJ1-1; D is unclear. CDR1 and CDR2 (germline): SGHRS, YFSETQ. The CDR3 contains 13 residues. V was shortened by 4 bases and J by 9 bases, with 16 bases between the two germline ends. Here the CDR3 DNA reads TGCGCCAGCAGCGCGGGCCGGGCGTCGAAAGCTTTCTCT. Translation gives CASSAGRASKAFS.

This clonotype is labeled as medium-sized. The chain combines TRBV30 with TRBJ1-1; D remains unclear. CDR3 length: 13 residues. V dropped 4 bases and J dropped 0 bases, with 9 bases sitting between them. Germline V gene lookup returns CDR1 GTSNPN and CDR2 SVGIG (reference sequence). CDR3 amino acids: CAWTQQMNTEAFF. CDR3 coding DNA: TGTGCCTGGACTCAACAGATGAACACTGAAGCTTTCTTT. Using reference TRBV30 and TRBJ1-1 for the parts outside the CDR3, the full variable domain is SQTIHQWPATLVQPVGSPLSLECTVEGTSNPNLYWYRQAAGRGLQLLFYSVGIGQISSEVPQNLSASRPQDRQFILSSKKLLLSDSGFYLCAWTQQMNTEAFFGQGTRLTVV.

The V gene is TRBV12-5, the J gene TRBJ1-5; 9 bases match TRBD1. Germline V gene lookup returns CDR1 LGHNT and CDR2 FRNRAP. Trimming took 6 bases from V and 6 from J; bases not matched to a gene: 6. The CDR3 has 14 amino acids. The CDR3 DNA reads TGTGCTAGTGGGCCGGGACAGGGCACTCAGCCCCAGCATTTT. It specifies CASGPGQGTQPQHF. The complete variable domain, with remaining parts taken from reference TRBV12-5 and TRBJ1-5, reads DARVTQTPRHKVTEMGQEVTMRCQPILGHNTVFWYRQTMMQGLELLAYFRNRAPLDDSGMPKDRFSAEMPDATLATLKIQPSEPRDSAVYFCASGPGQGTQPQHFGDGTRLSIL.

This clonotype was counted ten times or more. The chain joins TRBV6-2 or TRBV6-3 to TRBJ1-5, with D unresolved. Germline V gene data show CDR1 as MNHEY and CDR2 as SVGEGT. The CDR3 is 17 amino acids. Trimming shortened V by 0 bases and J by 1 base, and 13 bases separated the two germline ends. The CDR3 is CASSYSVRFASNQPQHF. The CDR3 coding sequence is TGTGCCAGCAGTTACTCGGTCCGCTTCGCCAGCAATCAGCCCCAGCATTTT.

The chain joins TRBV4-1 to TRBJ2-5, with D perhaps TRBD1 (5 bases). Trimming cost V 4 bases and J 0 bases, with 15 bases left between them. CDR3 size: 16 residues. Germline V CDR1 and CDR2: MGHRA, YSYEKL. CDR3 nucleotide sequence: TGCGCCAGCAGCCGGAGTCCGACAGATAACCAAGAGACCCAGTACTTC. Protein product: CASSRSPTDNQETQYF.

This clonotype was seen ten or more times. J is TRBJ1-1 and V is TRBV29-1; 8 bases line up with TRBD1. J lost 1 base, V lost 4 bases, and 8 bases had no gene match. Germline-derived CDR1 and CDR2 are SQVTM and ANQGSEA. CDR3 length: 15 residues. The chain's CDR3 is CSVGTSTGANTEAFF. The CDR3 DNA reads TGCAGCGTTGGGACCTCGACAGGGGCGAACACTGAAGCTTTCTTT.

This clonotype has at least ten counts. The V and J genes are TRBV11-3 and TRBJ1-2, with D uncertain. Deletions cut 6 bases from V and 0 bases from J, with 17 bases between. CDR3 length: 16 residues. Germline V gene sequence: CDR1 SGHNT, CDR2 YENEEA. The CDR3 sequence is CASRTRGGRTNYGYTF. In DNA, the CDR3 is TGTGCCAGCAGGACGAGAGGTGGTCGTACTAACTATGGCTACACCTTC.

This chain joins TRBV12-3 or TRBV12-4 and TRBJ2-7; D is perhaps TRBD2 (6 bases). Trimming stripped 11 bases from V and 3 bases from J, with 17 bases between. The CDR3 is 13 amino acids. The CDR3 region is CAGTGNGHYEQYF. In nucleotides, the CDR3 is TGTGCCGGGACTGGGAACGGACACTACGAGCAGTACTTC.

This clonotype occurred many times. The chain links TRBV6-5 to TRBJ2-7; 7 nucleotides match TRBD2. The V segment lost 6 bases and the J segment 0 bases; nucleotides outside the gene matches: 5. This CDR3 contains 14 residues. Germline V gene data show CDR1 as MNHEY and CDR2 as SVGAGI. This CDR3 is CASRRGGSSYEQYF. The CDR3 nucleotides read TGTGCCAGCAGGAGGGGAGGGAGCTCCTACGAGCAGTACTTC.

The sample holds many counts of this clonotype. The chain couples TRBV11-2 to TRBJ2-1; the match to TRBD1 covers 9 bases. Germline values: CDR1 SGHAT, CDR2 FQNNGV. The V segment lost 5 bases and the J segment 12 bases; nucleotides outside the gene matches: 5. This CDR3 comprises 12 residues. In DNA, the CDR3 is TGTGCCAGCAGCCTACAGGGGGCTATGCAGTTCTTC. This codes for CASSLQGAMQFF.

This clonotype was found many times. The V call is TRBV28, the J call TRBJ1-5, with TRBD1 as a possible D gene (6 bases). V shed 5 bases and J shed 4 bases, with 18 bases lying between them. Germline CDR1 reads MDHEN; CDR2 reads SYDVKM. The CDR3 extends over 16 amino acids. CDR3 region: CASSRNTAGVNQPQHF. The CDR3 bases are TGTGCCAGCAGTAGAAATACAGCAGGGGTAAATCAGCCCCAGCATTTT.

This clonotype came up many times. This chain uses TRBV24-1 with TRBJ1-5, with TRBD1 as a possible D gene (5 bases). The CDR3 contains 15 residues. Germline V gives CDR1 KGHDR, CDR2 SFDVKD. The ends were cut back, 3 bases at V and 0 bases at J, with 8 bases in the middle. CDR3 in DNA: TGTGCCACCAGTGATAAAGGACATAGCAATCAGCCCCAGCATTTT. The encoded protein is CATSDKGHSNQPQHF.

This clonotype was counted at least ten times. The J gene is TRBJ1-2, the V gene TRBV20-1, with 8 bases fitting TRBD1. Germline V gives CDR1 DFQATT, CDR2 SNEGSKA (reference sequence). The CDR3 extends over 11 amino acids. The chain's CDR3 is CRTGAGYGYTF. The CDR3 nucleotides read TGCAGGACAGGGGCTGGCTATGGCTACACCTTC.

The chain has TRBV6-5 and TRBJ2-7; D not certain. The CDR3 runs 14 residues. Germline V lookup: CDR1 MNHEY, CDR2 SVGAGI. V was shortened by 8 bases and J by 0 bases, with 14 bases between the two germline ends. For the CDR3, the DNA is TGTGCCAGCCAACTGTCGGGCAGCTCCTACGAGCAGTACTTC. Protein sequence: CASQLSGSSYEQYF.

This clonotype was counted ten times or more. The chain uses TRBV29-1 and TRBJ1-1; 7 bases agree with TRBD1. This CDR3 region has 12 residues. Germline trimming cut 7 bases from V and 3 bases from J; bases unmatched to any gene: 5. Germline CDR1 reads SQVTM; CDR2 reads ANQGSEA. Here the CDR3 DNA reads TGCAGCGCCGGACAGGCGGACACTGAAGCTTTCTTT. Translated, it gives CSAGQADTEAFF.

This clonotype was seen at least ten times. The chain carries TRBV18 and TRBJ2-7, with TRBD1 matching 9 bases. Germline V gives CDR1 KGHSH, CDR2 LQKENI. This CDR3 is 15 amino acids long. V dropped 4 bases and J dropped 4; count of bases not matched to a gene: 8. CDR3 region: CASSLPDRGKYEQYF. For the CDR3, the DNA is TGTGCCAGCTCACTACCGGACAGGGGAAAATACGAGCAGTACTTC.

This clonotype was observed many times. V usage is TRBV11-2 and J usage is TRBJ2-1, with 10 positions matching TRBD1. Germline trimming cut 1 base from V and 7 bases from J; bases unmatched to any gene: 4. This CDR3 contains 15 residues. Germline CDR1 SGHAT, CDR2 FQNNGV. The CDR3 loop is CASSLAGTGVNEQFF. The CDR3 nucleotides are TGTGCCAGCAGCTTAGCCGGGACAGGGGTGAATGAGCAGTTCTTC.

The chain links TRBV11-2 to TRBJ2-1, with TRBD2 identical over 12 bases. CDR3 length: 13 amino acids. Trimming cost V 7 bases and J 9 bases; bases outside gene matches: 4. Germline V gene lookup returns CDR1 SGHAT and CDR2 FQNNGV. The CDR3 protein is CASMLAGGTEQFF. DNA for the CDR3: TGTGCCAGCATGCTAGCGGGAGGGACTGAGCAGTTCTTC.

This clonotype was counted many times. The J gene is TRBJ2-5, the V gene TRBV11-3, with 7 bases aligning to TRBD2. With 5 bases clipped from V and 1 base from J, the junction kept 4 bases outside the gene matches. The CDR3 has 14 residues. Germline loops: CDR1 SGHNT, CDR2 YENEEA. The CDR3 reads CASSRGDGQETQYF. The CDR3 DNA sequence: TGTGCCAGCAGCCGGGGGGACGGCCAAGAGACCCAGTACTTC.

As regards this clonotype: One base away lies a much larger clone, so this may be a sequencing read error. J is TRBJ2-1 and V is TRBV12-3 or TRBV12-4; 8 bases are shared with TRBD2. The CDR3 runs to 16 residues. The ends lost 2 bases at V and 7 bases at J; junction bases unmatched: 10. CDR3 residues: CASSLLAGRPMNEQFF. Here the CDR3 DNA reads TGTGCCAGCAGTTTATTAGCGGGAAGGCCGATGAATGAGCAGTTCTTC.

At least ten counts were recorded for this clonotype. The V call is TRBV7-9, the J call TRBJ1-1; D is unresolved. The V end was cut by 0 bases, the J end by 3 bases, with 5 bases between. From germline, CDR1 is SEHNR and CDR2 FQNEAQ (reference sequence). CDR3 length: 13 residues. The CDR3 protein is CASSLALDTEAFF. CDR3 nucleotide sequence: TGTGCCAGCAGCTTAGCGTTGGACACTGAAGCTTTCTTT.

This clonotype appeared many times. The chain links TRBV15 to TRBJ1-1, with TRBD1 matching 7 bases. V was clipped by 0 bases and J by 1 base; unmatched bases: 5. The germline V gene has CDR1 LNHNV and CDR2 YYDKDF (reference sequence). This CDR3 is built from 16 residues. The CDR3 reads CATSREGGRGNTEAFF. For the CDR3, the DNA is TGTGCCACCAGCAGAGAAGGGGGCCGGGGGAACACTGAAGCTTTCTTT.

This clonotype was counted at least ten times. The chain has TRBV7-9 and TRBJ2-3; TRBD2 aligns across 8 bases. The germline V gene encodes CDR1 SEHNR and CDR2 FQNEAQ (reference sequence). V lost 6 bases to trimming and J lost 1 base; unmatched junction nucleotides: 15. The CDR3 has 18 amino acids. The CDR3 bases are TGTGCCAGCAGAGCGGGAGTTCCTCCGTCCACTGGCACAGATACGCAGTATTTT. Amino acids: CASRAGVPPSTGTDTQYF.

This clonotype was picked up many times. This chain connects TRBV7-6 to TRBJ2-1; possibly TRBD1 for D (5 bases). The germline V gene encodes CDR1 SGHVS and CDR2 FNYEAQ. V dropped 1 base and J dropped 2 bases, with 9 bases sitting between them. The CDR3 is 15 amino acids. CDR3 bases: TGTGCCAGCAGCTTAGAAGGGGTGACCTACAATGAGCAGTTCTTC. Translation: CASSLEGVTYNEQFF. The full variable domain, rest sourced from reference TRBV7-6 and TRBJ2-1, is GAGVSQSPRYKVTKRGQDVALRCDPISGHVSLYWYRQALGQGPEFLTYFNYEAQQDKSGLPNDRFSAERPEGSISTLTIQRTEQRDSAMYRCASSLEGVTYNEQFFGPGTRLTVL.

This clonotype has a count of ten or more. The CDR3 region has the DNA TGTGCCAGCAGTTACACTCGACAGGGGGCTTCTGAAGCTTTCTTT. This encodes CASSYTRQGASEAFF. The chain carries TRBV6-5 and TRBJ1-1, with 10 positions matching TRBD1. CDR1 and CDR2 (germline): MNHEY, SVGAGI. V dropped 2 bases and J dropped 6; count of bases not matched to a gene: 6. The CDR3 extends over 15 amino acids.

V gene TRBV6-6 combines with J gene TRBJ2-5; 9 positions match TRBD2. The CDR3 length is 16 residues. With 4 bases clipped from V and 6 bases from J, the junction kept 12 bases outside the gene matches. Germline V gene lookup returns CDR1 MNHNY and CDR2 SVGAGI (reference sequence). The CDR3 DNA reads TGTGCCAGCAGTTCTACGGCGGGAGGGGCTTCTAAGACCCAGTACTTC. It yields the protein CASSSTAGGASKTQYF.

This clonotype was seen repeatedly, ten times or more. This sequence joins TRBV4-1 and TRBJ2-1, with D tentatively TRBD2 (6 bases). Germline V gene sequence: CDR1 MGHRA, CDR2 YSYEKL. The germline V and J ends were trimmed by 2 bases and 9 bases, with 11 bases remaining between them. CDR3 size: 13 residues. The CDR3 region is CASSQRLDGEQFF. The CDR3 nucleotides read TGCGCCAGCAGCCAACGACTAGACGGTGAGCAGTTCTTC.